A selection of T cell receptor beta chains follows, all from one sample in a study of blood T cell repertoires in COVID-19. The table came from immunoSEQ multiplex PCR; TCRdb's copy has only in-frame clones and leaves some out. The sample carries about 280,000 clones, roughly 88% recorded once. The sample taken for sequencing was peripheral blood. These TCRs come from a woman younger than 45 with active or convalescent COVID-19. CDR3s include the opening cysteine and the closing phenylalanine or tryptophan. D genes are given only for firm matches. Clone sizes are given selectively: once, few, many, or a class where the clone is expanded.

TRBD1 TRBJ2-1 NA TRBV28 TGTGCCAGCAGTCTCGGGACAGGGAATGAGCAGTTCTTC CASSLGTGNEQFF
NA TRBJ1-5 NA TRBV19 TGTGCCAGTAGTATAAACAGGGCGCGCAATCAGCCCCAGCATTTT CASSINRARNQPQHF
TRBD1 TRBJ2-7 NA TRBV27 TGTGCCAGCAGCTCTCTACGGACAGGGAGGTACGAGCAGTACTTC CASSSLRTGRYEQYF
TRBD1 TRBJ1-2 NA TRBV6-6 TGTGCCAGCAGATTGGACAGGTTTTCTTTCTATGGCTACACCTTC CASRLDRFSFYGYTF
TRBD1 TRBJ1-4 NA TRBV11-3 TGTGCCAGCAGCCGGACAGGGGGCTCACCTAATGAAAAACTGTTTTTT CASSRTGGSPNEKLFF
TRBD1 TRBJ1-1 NA TRBV29-1 TGCAGCGTTGGGACAGGGGGGAACACTGAAGCTTTCTTT CSVGTGGNTEAFF
NA TRBJ1-2 NA TRBV27 TGTGCCAGCAGTTTATCGGGGGGAGGAGGCTACACCTTC CASSLSGGGGYTF
NA TRBJ2-7 NA TRBV27 TGTGCCAGCAGAATTTCTCCACGCGGAGAGCGGTACTTC CASRISPRGERYF
TRBD1 TRBJ1-2 NA TRBV6-1 TGTGCCAGCAGTGAAACAGGGGGCAGCTATGGCTACACCTTC CASSETGGSYGYTF
NA TRBJ1-1 NA TRBV12-3/TRBV12-4 TGTGCTTCGGTAGGGGATGGCACTGAAGCTTTCTTT CASVGDGTEAFF
NA TRBJ1-5 few TRBV19 TGTGCCAGTAGTATGGGCAGGGCCGGTCAGCCCCAGCATTTT CASSMGRAGQPQHF
NA TRBJ1-1 NA TRBV18 TGTGCCAGCTCACAGGGGGATGGAACTGAAGCTTTCTTT CASSQGDGTEAFF
NA TRBJ1-1 NA TRBV4-3 TGCGCCAGCAGCCCTACAACTAGGCGCGAAATGAACACTGAAGCTTTCTTT CASSPTTRREMNTEAFF
TRBD1 TRBJ1-2 few TRBV5-1 TGCGCCAGCAGCTTGGAGCGCCCCCTCGGGACAGGGGCCCCTCAGAACTATGGCTACACCTTC CASSLERPLGTGAPQNYGYTF
TRBD1 TRBJ1-5 NA TRBV7-8 TGTGCCAGCAGCTTAAAGTCGACAGGGAATAGCAATCAGCCCCAGCATTTT CASSLKSTGNSNQPQHF
NA TRBJ1-5 NA TRBV9 TGTGCCAGCAGCCCTCGGGGAGAGGAGCAGCCCCAGCATTTT CASSPRGEEQPQHF
NA TRBJ1-1 NA TRBV7-3 TGTGCCAGCAGCCTCGGCGGGGGAAGACACACTGAAGCTTTCTTT CASSLGGGRHTEAFF
NA TRBJ2-3 NA TRBV10-3 TGTGCCACCCTAGCGTCAGTCACAGATACGCAGTATTTT CATLASVTDTQYF
NA TRBJ1-2 NA TRBV6-5 TGTGCCAGCAGTTCCGGGAACGCTAGTAACTATGGCTACACCTTC CASSSGNASNYGYTF
TRBD1 TRBJ1-4 NA TRBV7-9 TGTGCCAGCAGCCAAGGGACAGGGATTAATGAAAAACTGTTTTTT CASSQGTGINEKLFF
TRBD1 TRBJ1-4 NA TRBV29-1 TGCAGCGTCCCCATGACGCGACAGGGGATAATCGAAAAACTGTTTTTT CSVPMTRQGIIEKLFF
TRBD1 TRBJ1-6 NA TRBV5-1 TGCGCCAGCAGCAGGGACAGGGCCTCTGATCCACCCCTCCACTTT CASSRDRASDPPLHF